This is a list of T cell receptor beta chains from one sample in a study of human T cells and chemical hapten exposure. TCRdb analysed the RACE reads with MiXCR anew, one entry per CDR3 protein. The sample includes tens of thousands of distinct CDR3 sequences, approximately 12% of them seen just once. Source: whole blood, taken in connection with sensitization to the hapten diphenylcyclopropenone (DPC). These receptors were obtained from a woman aged 55-69 years with alopecia areata. Some clones in this sample may be carry-over from other donors' samples. Both conserved end residues are part of each CDR3. A D gene is named only where the DNA matches it firmly. Size values are once, few and many counts, or a class for expanded clones, and some rows have none.

- | TRBJ1-1 | TRBV7-3 | - | TGTGCCAGCAAAGAGGGCAGGGAGAACACTGAAGCTTTCTTT | CASKEGRENTEAFF
TRBD1 | TRBJ1-4 | TRBV6-5 | many | TGTGCCAGCAGTGCTTCACAGGGGGCCGGCGAAAAACTGTTTTTT | CASSASQGAGEKLFF
TRBD2 | TRBJ2-7 | TRBV18 | few | TGTGCCAGCTCACCGCTCCTAGCGGGGAGGTACGAGCAGTACTTC | CASSPLLAGRYEQYF
- | TRBJ2-1 | TRBV30 | - | TGTGCCTGGACCTTCGACGCGACTACATCGAGGTTCTTC | CAWTFDATTSRFF
TRBD2 | TRBJ2-3 | TRBV24-1 | many | TGTGCCACCAGTGATCCAAACTCTAGCGGGGGCACAGATACGCAGTATTTT | CATSDPNSSGGTDTQYF
- | TRBJ1-1 | TRBV7-8 | few | TGTGCCAGCAGCCCGACGCAGGGAAGGACTGAAGCTTTCTTT | CASSPTQGRTEAFF
- | TRBJ1-5 | TRBV27 | many | TGTGCCAGCAGTTTATATTTTGGGCCACCAGGGCAGCCCCAGCATTTT | CASSLYFGPPGQPQHF
- | TRBJ1-5 | TRBV20-1 | few | TGCAGTGCTAGAGCTTGGACGGGACAGCCCCAGCATTTT | CSARAWTGQPQHF
- | TRBJ2-2 | TRBV7-3 | - | TGTGCCAGCAAGGCGGGGTCGGTGGACACCGGGGAGCTGTTTTTT | CASKAGSVDTGELFF
TRBD2 | TRBJ2-5 | TRBV7-8 | few | TGTGCCAGCAGCCGCCGGACTAGCGGGGGGAAAATGTATCGAGAGACCCAGTACTTC | CASSRRTSGGKMYRETQYF
- | TRBJ1-5 | TRBV18 | few | TGTGCCAGCTCACCTGTGGCAGGGAGCAATCAGCCCCAGCATTTT | CASSPVAGSNQPQHF
- | TRBJ1-1 | TRBV10-3 | - | TGTGCCCCGAGAGGGGCTGAAGCTTTCTTT | CAPRGAEAFF
- | TRBJ1-3 | TRBV29-1 | few | TGCAGCGTTGGGGAATCTGGAAACACCATATATTTT | CSVGESGNTIYF
- | TRBJ2-1 | TRBV7-3 | - | TGTGCCAGCAGCTTAAGATTGGGGCACAATGAGCAGTTCTTC | CASSLRLGHNEQFF
- | TRBJ2-7 | TRBV7-9 | few | TGTGCCAGCTTAGGCGGGGCGGCCTACGAGCAGTACTTC | CASLGGAAYEQYF
TRBD2 | TRBJ2-3 | TRBV27 | - | TGTGCCAGCAGGGCCGGGGGGTCAGGTACGCAGTATTTT | CASRAGGSGTQYF
- | TRBJ1-5 | TRBV7-6 | few | TGTGCCAGCAGCTTAGGTGTACCGGGGGATAATCAGCCCCAGCATTTT | CASSLGVPGDNQPQHF
- | TRBJ2-5 | TRBV2 | many | TGTGCCAGCAGCCTGAGACTCCAAGAGACCCAGTACTTC | CASSLRLQETQYF
- | TRBJ2-3 | TRBV7-2 | many | TGTGCCAGCAGCTTGTCAACCCGGCGGGTCACAGATACGCAGTATTTT | CASSLSTRRVTDTQYF
TRBD2 | TRBJ2-1 | TRBV20-1 | many | TGCAGTGCTAGGCCGCCGGCGGGGGGATGGAATGAGCAGTTCTTC | CSARPPAGGWNEQFF
- | TRBJ2-2 | TRBV5-1 | few | TGCGCCAGCAGCTGGACGGACAGAGACACCGGGGAGCTGTTTTTT | CASSWTDRDTGELFF
TRBD1 | TRBJ1-1 | TRBV29-1 | many | TGCAGCGTGAGCAGGGGGCTCGCTGAAGCTTTCTTT | CSVSRGLAEAFF
TRBD1 | TRBJ2-5 | TRBV2 | many | TGTGCCAGCAGTGAAGCGCCCTCCGGGACAGGGTCGGAGACCCAGTACTTC | CASSEAPSGTGSETQYF
TRBD2 | TRBJ2-2 | TRBV2 | - | TGTGCCAGCAACGGGGGGGAATTTCACCTCGGGGAGCTGTTTTTT | CASNGGEFHLGELFF
- | TRBJ2-5 | TRBV7-7 | many | TGTGCTAGCAGCCTGGGACACCAAGAGACCCAGTACTTC | CASSLGHQETQYF
- | TRBJ1-5 | TRBV11-1 | - | TGTGCCAGCAGCCCCCATCCTGACCAGCCCCAGCATTTT | CASSPHPDQPQHF
- | TRBJ2-6 | TRBV6-2/TRBV6-3 | - | TGTGCCAGCAGTTCAGGGAAATCCAACGTCCTGACTTTC | CASSSGKSNVLTF
TRBD1 | TRBJ2-1 | TRBV18 | - | TGTGCCAGCTCACCTATACCGGGACAGGGCCCTGACAATGAGCAGTTCTTC | CASSPIPGQGPDNEQFF
- | TRBJ1-2 | TRBV3-1 | many | TGTGCCAGCAGCCAAGTCCCGTCCGGATCCGGCTACACCTTC | CASSQVPSGSGYTF
TRBD2 | TRBJ2-1 | TRBV18 | few | TGTGCCAGCTCAGAACTAGCGGGGGACAATGAGCAGTTCTTC | CASSELAGDNEQFF
TRBD1 | TRBJ2-7 | TRBV6-5 | - | TGTGCCAGCAGTTATTCGAGGGGACAGGGCCACGAGCAGTACTTC | CASSYSRGQGHEQYF
- | TRBJ1-1 | TRBV11-1 | - | TGTGCCAGCAGCCTGCAGCAGGGCCTGAACACTGAAGCTTTCTTT | CASSLQQGLNTEAFF
TRBD1 | TRBJ1-1 | TRBV27 | few | TGTGCCAGCAGCTTGACAGGGGGAATTTTTGAAGCTTTCTTT | CASSLTGGIFEAFF
TRBD1 | TRBJ2-2 | TRBV3-1 | few | TGTGCCAGCAGCCAAGATCAGGGGGTGGACACCGGGGAGCTGTTTTTT | CASSQDQGVDTGELFF
- | TRBJ1-1 | TRBV5-6 | few | TGTGCCAGCAGCTTTTCCCCCGGCAGGGTCACTGAAGCTTTCTTT | CASSFSPGRVTEAFF
TRBD1 | TRBJ2-3 | TRBV20-1 | many | TGCAGTGCCCTAAAGGGACAGGGCAGCACAGATACGCAGTATTTT | CSALKGQGSTDTQYF
- | TRBJ1-2 | TRBV6-2/TRBV6-3 | - | TGTGCCACCTCAAGAGGGAACTATGGCTACACCTTC | CATSRGNYGYTF
TRBD1 | TRBJ1-1 | TRBV5-1 | many | TGCGCCAGCAGCTTGGTGGCAGGGGGCGCGAACACTGAAGCTTTCTTT | CASSLVAGGANTEAFF
- | TRBJ2-3 | TRBV5-1 | few | TGCGCCAGCAGCCGGGGGACCACAGATACGCAGTATTTT | CASSRGTTDTQYF
TRBD1 | TRBJ1-5 | TRBV29-1 | many | TGCAGCGTTAAACAGGGGGGCAATCAGCCCCAGCATTTT | CSVKQGGNQPQHF
TRBD1 | TRBJ1-6 | TRBV5-4 | - | TGTGCCAGCAGCTTAGGCTTTCAGGGGGCAGCTTCACCCCTCCACTTT | CASSLGFQGAASPLHF
TRBD2 | TRBJ2-7 | TRBV4-1 | many | TGCGCCAGCAGCCAAGACTCGGGACTAACTTTCTACGAGCAGTACTTC | CASSQDSGLTFYEQYF
TRBD2 | TRBJ2-1 | TRBV7-7 | few | TGTGCTAGCAGCCCGGGACTAGCAATTGAGCAGTTCTTC | CASSPGLAIEQFF
TRBD1 | TRBJ2-7 | TRBV18 | - | TGTGCCAGCTCACCACCGGGACAGGGGGTAGTTAAGTACGAGCAGTACTTC | CASSPPGQGVVKYEQYF
TRBD2 | TRBJ2-5 | TRBV12-3/TRBV12-4 | few | TGTGCCAGCAGTTTGCAAGCGGGGGGGCCCGGGGAGACCCAGTACTTC | CASSLQAGGPGETQYF
- | TRBJ2-5 | TRBV12-5 | many | TGTGCTAGTGGTTTAGTCCTTGGGGGCCAGGAGACCCAGTACTTC | CASGLVLGGQETQYF
- | TRBJ2-7 | TRBV4-1 | - | TGCGCCAGCAGCTCACGGGGGGCTACCTACGAGCAGTACTTC | CASSSRGATYEQYF
- | TRBJ1-4 | TRBV4-2 | many | TGTGCCAGCAGCCAAGATCTGATCTGGGCTGAAAAACTGTTTTTT | CASSQDLIWAEKLFF
- | TRBJ2-5 | TRBV5-1 | - | TGCGCCAGCAGCCGACAGTTACAAGAGACCCAGTACTTC | CASSRQLQETQYF
- | TRBJ1-2 | TRBV7-9 | - | TGTGCCAGCAGCTTAGCGGAGGCAGGCCTTAGCTATGGCTACACCTTC | CASSLAEAGLSYGYTF
TRBD1 | TRBJ1-1 | TRBV12-3/TRBV12-4 | - | TGTGCCTGCGGACAGGGGGGACTAAACACTGAAGCTTTCTTT | CACGQGGLNTEAFF
- | TRBJ2-5 | TRBV9 | many | TGTGCCAGCAGCGTAGTTGGACAAGAGACCCAGTACTTC | CASSVVGQETQYF
- | TRBJ2-2 | TRBV29-1 | - | TGCAGCGTTGGAAAGGACATGAACACCGGGGAGCTGTTTTTT | CSVGKDMNTGELFF
- | TRBJ2-5 | TRBV13 | many | TGTGCCAGCAGCTTAGGCGAGGGCCAGTACTTC | CASSLGEGQYF
TRBD2 | TRBJ2-3 | TRBV18 | few | TGTGCCAGCTCCCAAGCGGGGGGCCTGAACACAGATACGCAGTATTTT | CASSQAGGLNTDTQYF